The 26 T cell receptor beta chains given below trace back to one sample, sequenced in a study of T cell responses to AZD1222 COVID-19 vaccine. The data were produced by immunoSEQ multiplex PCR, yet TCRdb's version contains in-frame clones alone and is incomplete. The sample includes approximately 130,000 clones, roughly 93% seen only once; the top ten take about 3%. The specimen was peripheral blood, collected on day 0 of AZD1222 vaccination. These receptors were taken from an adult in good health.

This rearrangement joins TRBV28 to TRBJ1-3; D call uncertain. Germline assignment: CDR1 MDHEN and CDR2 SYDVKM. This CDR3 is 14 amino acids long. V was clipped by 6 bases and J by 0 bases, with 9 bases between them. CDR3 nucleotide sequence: TGTGCCAGCAGCCTACGCAGCTCTGGAAACACCATATATTTT. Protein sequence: CASSLRSSGNTIYF.

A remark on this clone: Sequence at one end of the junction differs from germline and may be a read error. In nucleotides, the CDR3 is TGCGCCAGCAACCAAGATTTTCCAGGGGCCAACATTCAGTACTTC. Its translation is CASNQDFPGANIQYF. The genes are TRBV4-3 and TRBJ2-4; D possibly corresponds to TRBD1 (6 bases). This CDR3 has 15 amino acids. The V gene's germline CDR1 is LGHNA and CDR2 YSLEER.

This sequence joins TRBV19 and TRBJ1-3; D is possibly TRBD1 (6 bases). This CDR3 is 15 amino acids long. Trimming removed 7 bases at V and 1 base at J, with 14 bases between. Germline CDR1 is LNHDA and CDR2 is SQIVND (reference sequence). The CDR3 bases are TGTGCCAGTACTCTGAAACAGGGATCTGGAAACACCATATATTTT. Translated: CASTLKQGSGNTIYF.

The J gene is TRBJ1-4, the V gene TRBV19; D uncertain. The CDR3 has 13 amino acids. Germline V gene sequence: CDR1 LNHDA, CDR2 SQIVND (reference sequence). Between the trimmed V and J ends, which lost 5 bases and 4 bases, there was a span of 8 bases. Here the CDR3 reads CASSVGNNEKLFF. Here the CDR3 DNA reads TGTGCCAGTAGTGTGGGCAATAATGAAAAACTGTTTTTT.

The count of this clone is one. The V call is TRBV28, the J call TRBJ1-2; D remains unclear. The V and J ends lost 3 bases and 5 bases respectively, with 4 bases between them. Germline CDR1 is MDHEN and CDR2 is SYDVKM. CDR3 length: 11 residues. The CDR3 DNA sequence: TGTGCCAGCAGTTTTGTATATGGCTACACCTTC. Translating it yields CASSFVYGYTF.

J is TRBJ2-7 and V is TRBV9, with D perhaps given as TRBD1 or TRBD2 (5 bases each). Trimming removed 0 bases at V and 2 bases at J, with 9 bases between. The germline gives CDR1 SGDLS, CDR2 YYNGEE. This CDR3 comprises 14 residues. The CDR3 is CASSVGGSPYEQYF. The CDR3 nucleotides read TGTGCCAGCAGCGTAGGGGGGTCCCCCTACGAGCAGTACTTC.

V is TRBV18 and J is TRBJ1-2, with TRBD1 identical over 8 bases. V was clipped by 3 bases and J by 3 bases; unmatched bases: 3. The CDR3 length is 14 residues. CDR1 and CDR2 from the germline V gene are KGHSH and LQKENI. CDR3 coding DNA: TGTGCCAGCTCACCGACGGACAGGGACTATGGCTACACCTTC. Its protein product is CASSPTDRDYGYTF.

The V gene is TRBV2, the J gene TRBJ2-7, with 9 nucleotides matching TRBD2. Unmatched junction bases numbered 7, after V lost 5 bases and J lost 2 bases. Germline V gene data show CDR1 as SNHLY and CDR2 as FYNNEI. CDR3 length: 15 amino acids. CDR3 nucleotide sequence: TGTGCCAGCAGTCTATCGAGCGGGAGGCCCTACGAGCAGTACTTC. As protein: CASSLSSGRPYEQYF.

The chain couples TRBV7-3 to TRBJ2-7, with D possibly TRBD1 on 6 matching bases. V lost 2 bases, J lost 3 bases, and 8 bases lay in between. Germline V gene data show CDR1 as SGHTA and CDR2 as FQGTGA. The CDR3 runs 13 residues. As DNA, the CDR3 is TGTGCCAGCAGCTTATTCAGGGGCTACGAGCAGTACTTC. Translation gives CASSLFRGYEQYF.

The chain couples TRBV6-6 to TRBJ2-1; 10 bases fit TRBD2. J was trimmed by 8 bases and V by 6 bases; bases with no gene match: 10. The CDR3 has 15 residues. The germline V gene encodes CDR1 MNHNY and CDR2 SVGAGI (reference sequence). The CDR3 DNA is TGTGCCAGCAGCAAGGGGTCTAGCGGGAGCGATGAGCAGTTCTTC. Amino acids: CASSKGSSGSDEQFF.

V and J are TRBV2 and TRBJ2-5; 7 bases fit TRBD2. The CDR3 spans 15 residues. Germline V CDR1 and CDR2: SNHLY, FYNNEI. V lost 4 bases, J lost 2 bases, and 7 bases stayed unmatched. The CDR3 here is CASSGTRLPQETQYF. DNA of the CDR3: TGTGCCAGCAGTGGGACTAGGCTACCGCAAGAGACCCAGTACTTC.

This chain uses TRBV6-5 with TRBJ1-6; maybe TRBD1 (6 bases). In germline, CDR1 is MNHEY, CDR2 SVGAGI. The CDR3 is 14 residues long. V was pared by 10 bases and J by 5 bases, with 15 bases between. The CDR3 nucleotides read TGTGCCAACCGGGGGGCGGAGGATAATTCACCCCTCCACTTT. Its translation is CANRGAEDNSPLHF.

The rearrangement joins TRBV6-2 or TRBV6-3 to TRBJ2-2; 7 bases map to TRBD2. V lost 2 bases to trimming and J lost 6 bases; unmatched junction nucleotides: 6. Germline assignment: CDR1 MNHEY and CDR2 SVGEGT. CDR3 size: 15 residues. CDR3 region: CASSYRGAGAGELFF. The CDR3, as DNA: TGTGCCAGCAGTTACCGAGGGGCGGGAGCCGGGGAGCTGTTTTTT.

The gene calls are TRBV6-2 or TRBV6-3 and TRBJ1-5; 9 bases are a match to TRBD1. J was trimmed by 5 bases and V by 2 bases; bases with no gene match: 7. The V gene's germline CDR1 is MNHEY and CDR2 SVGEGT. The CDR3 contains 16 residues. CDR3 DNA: TGTGCCAGCAGTTACGGGACAGGGATAGTGGATCAGCCCCAGCATTTT. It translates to CASSYGTGIVDQPQHF.

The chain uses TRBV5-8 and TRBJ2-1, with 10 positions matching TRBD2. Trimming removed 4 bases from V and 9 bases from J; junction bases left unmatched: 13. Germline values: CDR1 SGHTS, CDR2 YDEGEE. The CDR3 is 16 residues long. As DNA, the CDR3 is TGTGCCAGCAGCGGCAGACTAGCGGGTGCCCTGGGTGAGCAGTTCTTC. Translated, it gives CASSGRLAGALGEQFF.

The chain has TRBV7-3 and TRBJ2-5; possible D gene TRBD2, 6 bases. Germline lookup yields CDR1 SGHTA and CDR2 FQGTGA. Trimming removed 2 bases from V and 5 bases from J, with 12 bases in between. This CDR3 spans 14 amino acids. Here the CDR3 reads CASSLGGLGETQYF. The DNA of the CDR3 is TGTGCCAGCAGCTTAGGAGGGTTGGGGGAGACCCAGTACTTC.

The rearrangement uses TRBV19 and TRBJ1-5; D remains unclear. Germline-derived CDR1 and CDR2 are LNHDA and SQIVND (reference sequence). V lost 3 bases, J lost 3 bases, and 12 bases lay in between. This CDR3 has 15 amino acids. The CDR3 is CASSIPAITNQPQHF. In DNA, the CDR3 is TGTGCCAGTAGTATCCCCGCTATTACCAATCAGCCCCAGCATTTT.

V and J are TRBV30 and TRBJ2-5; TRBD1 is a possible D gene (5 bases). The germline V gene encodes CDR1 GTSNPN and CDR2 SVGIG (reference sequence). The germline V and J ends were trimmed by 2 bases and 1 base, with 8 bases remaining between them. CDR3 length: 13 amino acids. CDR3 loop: CAWSTGVQETQYF. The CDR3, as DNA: TGTGCCTGGAGTACAGGAGTCCAAGAGACCCAGTACTTC.

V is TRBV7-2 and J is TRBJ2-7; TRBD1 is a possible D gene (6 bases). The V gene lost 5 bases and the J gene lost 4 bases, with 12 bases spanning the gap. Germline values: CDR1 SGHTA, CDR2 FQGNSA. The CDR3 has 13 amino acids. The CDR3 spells CASSIQQGYEQYF. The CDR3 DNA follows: TGTGCCAGCAGCATTCAACAGGGTTACGAGCAGTACTTC.

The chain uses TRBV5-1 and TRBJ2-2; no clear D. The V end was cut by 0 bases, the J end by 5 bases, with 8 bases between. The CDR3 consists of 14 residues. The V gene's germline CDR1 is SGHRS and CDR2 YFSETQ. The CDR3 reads CASSLGPLTGELFF. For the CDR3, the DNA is TGCGCCAGCAGCTTGGGACCCCTTACCGGGGAGCTGTTTTTT.

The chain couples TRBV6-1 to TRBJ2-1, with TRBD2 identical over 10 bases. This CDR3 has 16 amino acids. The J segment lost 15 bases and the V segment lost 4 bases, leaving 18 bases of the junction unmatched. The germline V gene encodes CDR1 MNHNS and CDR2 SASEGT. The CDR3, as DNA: TGTGCCAGCAGTGTACTAGCGGGAAAAGGGACCGGGGGCTGGTTCTTC. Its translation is CASSVLAGKGTGGWFF.

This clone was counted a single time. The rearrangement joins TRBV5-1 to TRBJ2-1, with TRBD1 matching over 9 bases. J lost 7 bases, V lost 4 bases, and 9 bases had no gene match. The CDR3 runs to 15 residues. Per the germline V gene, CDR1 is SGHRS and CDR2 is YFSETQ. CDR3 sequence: CASSRSPGTGNEQFF. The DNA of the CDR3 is TGCGCCAGCAGCCGGAGTCCCGGGACAGGGAATGAGCAGTTCTTC.

CDR3 in amino acids: CASSGHGMDNEQFF. The CDR3 DNA is TGTGCCTCCTCGGGGCATGGGATGGACAATGAGCAGTTCTTC. The rearrangement joins TRBV7-3 to TRBJ2-1; tentatively, D is TRBD1 or TRBD2 (5 bases each). V gave up 11 bases and J gave up 5 bases, with 19 bases separating them. Germline V gene sequence: CDR1 SGHTA, CDR2 FQGTGA. The CDR3 sequence is 14 residues long.

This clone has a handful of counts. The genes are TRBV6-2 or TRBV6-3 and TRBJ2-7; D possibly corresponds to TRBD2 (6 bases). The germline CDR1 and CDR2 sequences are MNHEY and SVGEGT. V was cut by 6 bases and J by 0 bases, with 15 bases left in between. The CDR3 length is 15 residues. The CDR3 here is CASSRRERSSYEQYF. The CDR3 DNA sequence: TGTGCCAGCAGCCGTCGGGAGCGGAGCTCCTACGAGCAGTACTTC.

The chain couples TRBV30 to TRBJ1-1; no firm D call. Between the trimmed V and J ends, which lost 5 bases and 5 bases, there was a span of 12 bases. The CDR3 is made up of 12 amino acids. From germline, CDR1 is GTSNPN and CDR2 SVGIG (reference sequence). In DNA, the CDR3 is TGTGCCTGGTCGGATGAGCATACTGAAGCTTTCTTT. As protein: CAWSDEHTEAFF.

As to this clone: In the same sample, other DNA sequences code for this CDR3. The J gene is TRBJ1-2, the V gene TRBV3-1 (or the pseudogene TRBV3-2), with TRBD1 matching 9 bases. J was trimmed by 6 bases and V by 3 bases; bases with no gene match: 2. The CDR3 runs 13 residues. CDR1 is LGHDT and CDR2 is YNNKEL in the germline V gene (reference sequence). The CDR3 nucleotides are TGTGCCAGCAGCCACGGGACAGGGAATGGCTACACCTTC. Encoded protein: CASSHGTGNGYTF.